The T cell receptor beta chain described here comes from a study of blood T cell repertoires in COVID-19. Overall study: PBMCs, B-cell-depleted T cells, or T cells provided the cDNA or gDNA that made up the material.

Original analysis: Estimates of nucleated cell counts were drawn from the amplification of reference gene primers. Repertoires were generated with immunoSEQ multiplex PCR, while TCRdb's copy carries only in-frame clones and drops some. The V and J calls and clone size were taken over from that table, and D and trimming were inferred from the DNA. This table holds some 100,000 clones, approximately 78% found once. V lost 5 bases, J lost 7 bases, and 9 bases lay in between. Germline lookup yields CDR1 DFQATT and CDR2 SNEGSKA (reference sequence). The CDR3 spans 11 residues. This chain uses TRBV20-1 with TRBJ1-5; tentative D call: TRBD1 (5 bases). The clonotype originates from a human donor in a cohort sampled during active COVID-19. Sequenced sample: peripheral blood. The CDR3 nucleotides read TGCAGTGCTCAGGGCGGCCAGCCCCAGCATTTT. This gives the protein CSAQGGQPQHF.